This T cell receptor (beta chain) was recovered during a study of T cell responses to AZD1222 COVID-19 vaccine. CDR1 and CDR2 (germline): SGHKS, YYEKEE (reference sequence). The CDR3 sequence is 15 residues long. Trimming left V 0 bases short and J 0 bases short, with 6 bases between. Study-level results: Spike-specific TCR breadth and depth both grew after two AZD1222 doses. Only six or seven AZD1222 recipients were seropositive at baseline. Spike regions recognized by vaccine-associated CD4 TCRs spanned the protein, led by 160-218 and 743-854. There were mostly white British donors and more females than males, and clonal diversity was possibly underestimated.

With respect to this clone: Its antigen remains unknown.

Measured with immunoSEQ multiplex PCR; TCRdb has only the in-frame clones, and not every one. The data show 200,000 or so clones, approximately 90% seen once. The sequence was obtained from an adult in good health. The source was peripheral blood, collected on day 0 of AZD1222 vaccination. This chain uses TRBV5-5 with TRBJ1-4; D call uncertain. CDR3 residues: CASSLGLATNEKLFF. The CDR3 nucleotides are TGTGCCAGCAGCTTGGGCCTCGCAACTAATGAAAAACTGTTTTTT.